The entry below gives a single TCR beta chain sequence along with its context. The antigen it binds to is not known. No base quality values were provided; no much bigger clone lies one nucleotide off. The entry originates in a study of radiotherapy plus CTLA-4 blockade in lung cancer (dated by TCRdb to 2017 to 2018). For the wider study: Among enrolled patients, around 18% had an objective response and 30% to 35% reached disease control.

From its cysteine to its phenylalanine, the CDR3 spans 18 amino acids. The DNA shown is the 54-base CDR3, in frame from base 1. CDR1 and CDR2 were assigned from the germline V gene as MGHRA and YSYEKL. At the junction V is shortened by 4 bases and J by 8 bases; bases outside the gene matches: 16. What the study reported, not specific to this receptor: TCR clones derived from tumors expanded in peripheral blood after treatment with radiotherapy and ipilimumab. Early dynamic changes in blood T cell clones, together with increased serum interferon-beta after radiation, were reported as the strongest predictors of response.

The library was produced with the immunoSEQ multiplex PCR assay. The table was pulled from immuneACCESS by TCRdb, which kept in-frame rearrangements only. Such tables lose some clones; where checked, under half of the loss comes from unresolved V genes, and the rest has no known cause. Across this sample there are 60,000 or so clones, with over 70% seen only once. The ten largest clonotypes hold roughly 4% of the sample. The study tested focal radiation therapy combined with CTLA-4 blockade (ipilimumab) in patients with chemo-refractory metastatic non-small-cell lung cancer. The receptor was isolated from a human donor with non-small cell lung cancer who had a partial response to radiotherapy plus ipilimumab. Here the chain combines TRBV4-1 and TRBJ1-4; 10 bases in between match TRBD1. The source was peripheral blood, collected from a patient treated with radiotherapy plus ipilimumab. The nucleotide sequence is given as TGCGCCAGCAGCCCGACAGAGACAGGGGGCAGTGGTTGGGAAAAACTGTTTTTT. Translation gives CASSPTETGGSGWEKLFF.